This T cell receptor beta chain was identified during a study of blood T cell repertoires in COVID-19. As for the study in general: Nucleic acid was either cDNA or gDNA, and it came from T cells, B-cell-depleted T cells, or PBMCs.

TCRdb's copy holds only in-frame clones and misses some; the assay was immunoSEQ multiplex PCR. The table shows 80,000 or so clones, with roughly 89% occurring only once. Sequencing input: peripheral blood. The TCR originated in a man between 45 and 60 years old with acute or convalescent COVID-19.

CDR3 residues: CASSYSTGPSYGYTF. The DNA of the CDR3 is TGTGCCAGCAGTTACTCGACAGGGCCTAGCTATGGCTACACCTTC. The gene calls are TRBV6-5 and TRBJ1-2; 7 bases match TRBD1. The CDR3 extends over 15 amino acids. CDR1 is MNHEY, CDR2 SVGAGI, per germline. V dropped 0 bases and J dropped 4; count of bases not matched to a gene: 5.